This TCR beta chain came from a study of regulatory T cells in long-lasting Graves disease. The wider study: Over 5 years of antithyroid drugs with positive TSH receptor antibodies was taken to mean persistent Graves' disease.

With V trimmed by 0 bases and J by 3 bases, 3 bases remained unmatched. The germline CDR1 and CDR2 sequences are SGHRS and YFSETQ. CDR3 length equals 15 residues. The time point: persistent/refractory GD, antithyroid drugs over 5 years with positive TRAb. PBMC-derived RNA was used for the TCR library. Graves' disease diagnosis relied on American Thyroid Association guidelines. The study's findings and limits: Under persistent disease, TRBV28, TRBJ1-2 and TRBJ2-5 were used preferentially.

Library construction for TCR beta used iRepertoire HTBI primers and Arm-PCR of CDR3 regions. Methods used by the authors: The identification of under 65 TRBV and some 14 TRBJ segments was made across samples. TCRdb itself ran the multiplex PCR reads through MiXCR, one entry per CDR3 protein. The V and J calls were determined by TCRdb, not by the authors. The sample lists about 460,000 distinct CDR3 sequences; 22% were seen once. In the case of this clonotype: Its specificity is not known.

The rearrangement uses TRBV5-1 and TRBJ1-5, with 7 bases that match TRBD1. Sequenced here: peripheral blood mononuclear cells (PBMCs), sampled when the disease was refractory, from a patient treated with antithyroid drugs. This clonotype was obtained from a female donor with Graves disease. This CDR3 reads CASSLEGQINQPQHF. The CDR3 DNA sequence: TGCGCCAGCAGCTTGGAGGGACAGATCAATCAGCCCCAGCATTTT.